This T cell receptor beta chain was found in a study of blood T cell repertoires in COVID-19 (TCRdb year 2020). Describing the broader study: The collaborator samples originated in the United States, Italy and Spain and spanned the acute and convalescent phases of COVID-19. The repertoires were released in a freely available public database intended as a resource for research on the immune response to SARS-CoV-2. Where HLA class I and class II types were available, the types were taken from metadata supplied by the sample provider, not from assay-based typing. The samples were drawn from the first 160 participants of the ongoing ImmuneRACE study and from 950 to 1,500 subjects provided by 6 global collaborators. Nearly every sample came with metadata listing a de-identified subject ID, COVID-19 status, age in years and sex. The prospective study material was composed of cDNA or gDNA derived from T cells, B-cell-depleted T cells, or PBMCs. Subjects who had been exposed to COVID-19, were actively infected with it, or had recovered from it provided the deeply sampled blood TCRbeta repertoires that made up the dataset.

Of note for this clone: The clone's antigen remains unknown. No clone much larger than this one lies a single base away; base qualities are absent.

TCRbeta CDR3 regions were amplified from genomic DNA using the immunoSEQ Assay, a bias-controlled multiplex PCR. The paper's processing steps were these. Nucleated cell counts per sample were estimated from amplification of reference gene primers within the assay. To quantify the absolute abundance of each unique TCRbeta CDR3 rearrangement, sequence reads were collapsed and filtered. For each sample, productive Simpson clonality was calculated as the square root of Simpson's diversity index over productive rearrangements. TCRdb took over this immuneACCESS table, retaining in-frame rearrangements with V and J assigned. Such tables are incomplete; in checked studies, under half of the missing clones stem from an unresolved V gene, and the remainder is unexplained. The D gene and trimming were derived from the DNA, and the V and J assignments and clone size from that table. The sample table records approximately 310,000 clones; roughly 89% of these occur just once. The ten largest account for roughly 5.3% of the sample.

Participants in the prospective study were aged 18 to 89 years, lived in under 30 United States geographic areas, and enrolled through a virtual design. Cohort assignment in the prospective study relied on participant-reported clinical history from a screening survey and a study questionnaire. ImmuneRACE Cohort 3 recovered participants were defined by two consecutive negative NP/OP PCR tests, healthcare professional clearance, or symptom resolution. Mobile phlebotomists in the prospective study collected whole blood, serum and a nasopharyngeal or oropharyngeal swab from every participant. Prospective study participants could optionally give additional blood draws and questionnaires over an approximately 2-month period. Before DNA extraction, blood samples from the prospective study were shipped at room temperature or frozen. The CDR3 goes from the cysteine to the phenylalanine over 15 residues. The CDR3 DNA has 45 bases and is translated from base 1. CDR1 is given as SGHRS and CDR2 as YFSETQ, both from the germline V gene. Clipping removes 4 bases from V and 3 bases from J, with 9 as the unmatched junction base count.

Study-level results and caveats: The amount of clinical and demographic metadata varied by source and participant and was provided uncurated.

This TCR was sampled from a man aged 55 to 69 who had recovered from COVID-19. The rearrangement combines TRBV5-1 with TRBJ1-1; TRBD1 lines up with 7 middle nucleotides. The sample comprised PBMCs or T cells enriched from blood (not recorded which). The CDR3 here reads CASSPPQGDDTEAFF. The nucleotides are TGCGCCAGCAGCCCCCCGCAGGGGGACGACACTGAAGCTTTCTTT.